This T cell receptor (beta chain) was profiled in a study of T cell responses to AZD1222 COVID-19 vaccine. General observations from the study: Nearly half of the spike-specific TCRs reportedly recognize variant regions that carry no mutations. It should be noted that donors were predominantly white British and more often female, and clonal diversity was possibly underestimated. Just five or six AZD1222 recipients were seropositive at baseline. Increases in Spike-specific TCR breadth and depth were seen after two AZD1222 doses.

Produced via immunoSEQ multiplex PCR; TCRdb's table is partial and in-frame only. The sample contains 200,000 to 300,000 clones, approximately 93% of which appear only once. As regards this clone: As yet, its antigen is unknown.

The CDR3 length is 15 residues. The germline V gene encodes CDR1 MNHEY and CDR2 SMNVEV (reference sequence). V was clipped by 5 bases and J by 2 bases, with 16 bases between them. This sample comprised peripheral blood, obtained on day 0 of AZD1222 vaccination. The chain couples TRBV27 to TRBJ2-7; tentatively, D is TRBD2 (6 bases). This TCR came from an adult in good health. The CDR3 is CASSRNSGRTYEQYF. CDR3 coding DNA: TGTGCCAGCAGTCGAAATAGCGGAAGGACCTACGAGCAGTACTTC.